This T cell receptor (beta chain) was sequenced during a study of T cell repertoires in cytomegalovirus infection. Across the whole study: Researchers turned to recently identified HLA-C-restricted CMV epitopes as well as well-studied HLA-B-restricted ones.

One entry per CDR3 protein, called by TCRdb with MiXCR from the reads. The repertoire holds about 920,000 distinct CDR3 sequences, with roughly 30% as singletons. There are 14 residues in the CDR3. The germline V gene has CDR1 SGHTA and CDR2 FQGNSA. V was shortened by 5 bases and J by 6 bases, with 14 bases between the two germline ends. This clonotype was recorded at least ten times. No antigen is known for it. Specimen: cultured CD8+ T cells from PBMCs, collected from culture after CMV antigen stimulation. The chain employs TRBV7-2 and TRBJ2-1; perhaps TRBD1 as D (6 bases). The receptor comes from a human donor in good health (CMV status not recorded). Some clones in this sample may be carry-over from other donors' samples. This CDR3 reads CASSITTGSNEQFF. The CDR3 region has the DNA TGTGCCAGCAGCATAACAACAGGGTCCAATGAGCAGTTCTTC.